Listed below are T cell receptor beta chains from one sample, sequenced in a study of regulatory T cells in long-lasting Graves disease. TCRdb called the multiplex PCR reads again in MiXCR, with one record for every CDR3 protein. The sample consists of hundreds of thousands of distinct CDR3 sequences, about 14% of them appearing once. Sequencing used peripheral blood mononuclear cells (PBMCs), obtained at new diagnosis, from a patient treated with antithyroid drugs. The receptors come from a female donor with Graves disease. The CDR3 runs from the conserved cysteine through the conserved F or W. Fields, in order: CDR3 length, D gene, clone size, J gene, V gene, CDR3 protein, CDR3 DNA. The D gene is left open where the match is weak. Not every row has a clone size; where given, it reads once, few, many or a size class.

cdr3_length: 14; d_call: -; clone_size: many; j_call: TRBJ2-5; v_call: TRBV5-1; cdr3_aa: CASSLDSSQETQYF; cdr3_nt: TGCGCCAGCAGCTTGGATTCGTCCCAAGAGACCCAGTACTTC
cdr3_length: 13; d_call: -; clone_size: many; j_call: TRBJ1-2; v_call: TRBV7-6; cdr3_aa: CASSLGGWDGYTF; cdr3_nt: TGTGCCAGCAGCTTAGGAGGGTGGGATGGCTACACCTTC
cdr3_length: 14; d_call: -; clone_size: many; j_call: TRBJ1-5; v_call: TRBV6-1; cdr3_aa: CASQPRVGNQPQHF; cdr3_nt: TGTGCCAGCCAACCGCGGGTTGGCAATCAGCCCCAGCATTTT
cdr3_length: 15; d_call: -; clone_size: -; j_call: TRBJ1-2; v_call: TRBV12-3/TRBV12-4; cdr3_aa: CASSYSVEGVYGYTF; cdr3_nt: TGTGCCAGCAGTTATTCTGTCGAGGGGGTCTATGGCTACACCTTC
cdr3_length: 15; d_call: TRBD1; clone_size: many; j_call: TRBJ2-7; v_call: TRBV6-1; cdr3_aa: CASRPTGDVSYEQYF; cdr3_nt: TGTGCCAGCAGACCAACAGGGGACGTCTCCTACGAGCAGTACTTC
cdr3_length: 16; d_call: TRBD2; clone_size: many; j_call: TRBJ2-5; v_call: TRBV6-5; cdr3_aa: CASSFGGLAGIETQYF; cdr3_nt: TGTGCCAGCAGTTTTGGGGGACTAGCGGGGATAGAGACCCAGTACTTC
cdr3_length: 13; d_call: TRBD2; clone_size: many; j_call: TRBJ2-7; v_call: TRBV13; cdr3_aa: CASTGLAGDVQYF; cdr3_nt: TGTGCCAGCACCGGACTAGCGGGAGATGTGCAGTACTTC
cdr3_length: 16; d_call: -; clone_size: few; j_call: TRBJ2-6; v_call: TRBV14; cdr3_aa: CASSPRQVSGANVLTF; cdr3_nt: TGTGCCAGCAGCCCAAGACAGGTATCTGGGGCCAACGTCCTGACTTTC
cdr3_length: 13; d_call: -; clone_size: many; j_call: TRBJ1-1; v_call: TRBV13; cdr3_aa: CASSLKVNTEAFF; cdr3_nt: TGTGCCAGCAGCTTAAAGGTCAACACTGAAGCTTTCTTT
cdr3_length: 14; d_call: -; clone_size: -; j_call: TRBJ2-6; v_call: TRBV29-1; cdr3_aa: CSVLRGSGANVLTF; cdr3_nt: TGCAGCGTCCTGAGGGGCTCTGGGGCCAACGTCCTGACTTTC
cdr3_length: 12; d_call: -; clone_size: many; j_call: TRBJ1-1; v_call: TRBV3-1; cdr3_aa: CASSPRGREAFF; cdr3_nt: TGTGCCAGCAGCCCCCGTGGCCGGGAAGCTTTCTTT
cdr3_length: 13; d_call: TRBD2; clone_size: many; j_call: TRBJ2-5; v_call: TRBV20-1; cdr3_aa: CSASSRGGETQYF; cdr3_nt: TGCAGTGCTAGTTCCCGGGGGGGCGAGACCCAGTACTTC
cdr3_length: 16; d_call: TRBD1; clone_size: many; j_call: TRBJ1-2; v_call: TRBV7-9; cdr3_aa: CASSSTGVQANYGYTF; cdr3_nt: TGTGCCAGCAGTTCGACAGGGGTCCAAGCTAACTATGGCTACACCTTC
cdr3_length: 14; d_call: -; clone_size: -; j_call: TRBJ2-5; v_call: TRBV6-2/TRBV6-3; cdr3_aa: CASSYSVGQETQYF; cdr3_nt: TGTGCCAGCAGTTACTCCGTCGGCCAAGAGACCCAGTACTTC
cdr3_length: 18; d_call: -; clone_size: many; j_call: TRBJ2-3; v_call: TRBV14; cdr3_aa: CASSQVRRQGIVADTQYF; cdr3_nt: TGTGCCAGCAGCCAAGTCCGGAGGCAGGGGATTGTGGCAGATACGCAGTATTTT
cdr3_length: 15; d_call: TRBD1; clone_size: many; j_call: TRBJ1-5; v_call: TRBV7-2; cdr3_aa: CASSLIDRGNQPQHF; cdr3_nt: TGTGCCAGCAGCTTAATCGACAGGGGCAATCAGCCCCAGCATTTT
cdr3_length: 11; d_call: -; clone_size: many; j_call: TRBJ2-1; v_call: TRBV30; cdr3_aa: CAWSTGGAGFF; cdr3_nt: TGTGCCTGGAGTACGGGGGGCGCTGGGTTCTTC
cdr3_length: 15; d_call: TRBD2; clone_size: -; j_call: TRBJ2-1; v_call: TRBV7-9; cdr3_aa: CASSFSGYGRNEQFF; cdr3_nt: TGTGCCAGCAGCTTTAGCGGGTATGGCCGGAATGAGCAGTTCTTC
cdr3_length: 11; d_call: -; clone_size: many; j_call: TRBJ1-1; v_call: TRBV30; cdr3_aa: CAWNRGTEAFF; cdr3_nt: TGTGCCTGGAATAGGGGCACTGAAGCTTTCTTT
cdr3_length: 16; d_call: -; clone_size: -; j_call: TRBJ1-3; v_call: TRBV29-1; cdr3_aa: CSVKTPSESSGNTIYF; cdr3_nt: TGCAGCGTTAAAACACCATCAGAGAGCTCTGGAAACACCATATATTTT
cdr3_length: 13; d_call: -; clone_size: many; j_call: TRBJ2-3; v_call: TRBV3-1; cdr3_aa: CASSQEGQLTQYF; cdr3_nt: TGTGCCAGCAGCCAAGAAGGGCAACTTACGCAGTATTTT
cdr3_length: 15; d_call: -; clone_size: many; j_call: TRBJ1-1; v_call: TRBV11-1; cdr3_aa: CASSLALRDNAEAFF; cdr3_nt: TGTGCCAGCAGCTTAGCCCTCCGGGACAACGCTGAAGCTTTCTTT
cdr3_length: 15; d_call: -; clone_size: -; j_call: TRBJ2-2; v_call: TRBV5-1; cdr3_aa: CASSLSAANTGELFF; cdr3_nt: TGCGCCAGCAGCTTGTCAGCAGCCAACACCGGGGAGCTGTTTTTT
cdr3_length: 13; d_call: -; clone_size: few; j_call: TRBJ2-7; v_call: TRBV20-1; cdr3_aa: CSAPGTISYEQCF; cdr3_nt: TGCAGTGCCCCCGGGACCATCTCCTACGAGCAGTGCTTC
cdr3_length: 14; d_call: -; clone_size: many; j_call: TRBJ2-7; v_call: TRBV3-1; cdr3_aa: CASSQDSDSVEQYF; cdr3_nt: TGTGCCAGCAGCCAAGACTCCGACAGCGTCGAGCAGTACTTC
cdr3_length: 14; d_call: -; clone_size: -; j_call: TRBJ1-1; v_call: TRBV5-1; cdr3_aa: CASSLVSAGGEAFF; cdr3_nt: TGCGCCAGCAGCTTGGTGTCAGCCGGAGGTGAAGCTTTCTTT
cdr3_length: 15; d_call: TRBD2; clone_size: -; j_call: TRBJ2-5; v_call: TRBV7-2; cdr3_aa: CASSLATSGRANQYF; cdr3_nt: TGTGCCAGCAGCTTGGCAACTAGCGGGAGGGCTAACCAGTACTTC
cdr3_length: 13; d_call: -; clone_size: many; j_call: TRBJ1-5; v_call: TRBV7-2; cdr3_aa: CASSRSGGQPQHF; cdr3_nt: TGTGCCAGCAGCCGCTCGGGTGGGCAGCCCCAGCATTTT
cdr3_length: 14; d_call: -; clone_size: many; j_call: TRBJ1-2; v_call: TRBV7-2; cdr3_aa: CASSTFRDDYGYTF; cdr3_nt: TGTGCCAGCAGCACATTCAGGGACGACTATGGCTACACCTTC
cdr3_length: 13; d_call: -; clone_size: many; j_call: TRBJ2-3; v_call: TRBV12-3/TRBV12-4; cdr3_aa: CASSLGAGDTQYF; cdr3_nt: TGTGCCAGCAGTCTAGGGGCCGGAGATACGCAGTATTTT
cdr3_length: 14; d_call: -; clone_size: many; j_call: TRBJ2-2; v_call: TRBV2; cdr3_aa: CASSEAHATGELFF; cdr3_nt: TGTGCCAGCAGTGAAGCGCACGCCACCGGGGAGCTGTTTTTT
cdr3_length: 15; d_call: TRBD1; clone_size: -; j_call: TRBJ2-1; v_call: TRBV6-5; cdr3_aa: CASSYSGTGTGEQFF; cdr3_nt: TGTGCCAGCAGTTACTCCGGGACAGGGACGGGTGAGCAGTTCTTC
cdr3_length: 14; d_call: -; clone_size: many; j_call: TRBJ2-6; v_call: TRBV2; cdr3_aa: CASSSGAGANVLTF; cdr3_nt: TGTGCCAGCTCGTCTGGGGCCGGGGCCAACGTCCTGACTTTC
cdr3_length: 15; d_call: TRBD1; clone_size: few; j_call: TRBJ1-5; v_call: TRBV2; cdr3_aa: CASSERGQGFQPQHF; cdr3_nt: TGTGCCAGCAGTGAAAGGGGACAGGGGTTTCAGCCCCAGCATTTT
cdr3_length: 15; d_call: -; clone_size: few; j_call: TRBJ2-7; v_call: TRBV10-2; cdr3_aa: CASSESTWTTYEQYF; cdr3_nt: TGCGCCAGCAGTGAGTCGACCTGGACGACCTACGAGCAGTACTTC
cdr3_length: 18; d_call: -; clone_size: -; j_call: TRBJ1-2; v_call: TRBV7-2; cdr3_aa: CASSFPGDRAGGEYGYTF; cdr3_nt: TGTGCCAGCAGCTTCCCCGGGGACCGGGCCGGGGGGGAGTATGGCTACACCTTC
cdr3_length: 14; d_call: -; clone_size: -; j_call: TRBJ2-7; v_call: TRBV27; cdr3_aa: CASSPLEEFYEQYF; cdr3_nt: TGTGCCAGCAGTCCCTTAGAGGAGTTCTACGAGCAGTACTTC
cdr3_length: 15; d_call: -; clone_size: many; j_call: TRBJ2-7; v_call: TRBV7-2; cdr3_aa: CASSKGDGGPYEQYF; cdr3_nt: TGTGCCAGCAGCAAAGGGGATGGGGGGCCCTACGAGCAGTACTTC
cdr3_length: 14; d_call: -; clone_size: -; j_call: TRBJ2-3; v_call: TRBV7-3; cdr3_aa: CASSPYGGADTQYF; cdr3_nt: TGTGCCAGCAGCCCTTACGGTGGCGCAGATACGCAGTATTTT
cdr3_length: 16; d_call: TRBD2; clone_size: -; j_call: TRBJ2-2; v_call: TRBV7-3; cdr3_aa: CASSGTSGGNTGELFF; cdr3_nt: TGTGCCAGCAGCGGGACTAGCGGGGGGAACACCGGGGAGCTGTTTTTT
cdr3_length: 15; d_call: -; clone_size: few; j_call: TRBJ2-1; v_call: TRBV6-2/TRBV6-3; cdr3_aa: CASTLTGVRRNEQFF; cdr3_nt: TGTGCCAGCACCCTCACGGGAGTCAGACGCAATGAGCAGTTCTTC
cdr3_length: 16; d_call: -; clone_size: many; j_call: TRBJ1-4; v_call: TRBV5-6; cdr3_aa: CASSFFYRATNEKLFF; cdr3_nt: TGTGCCAGCAGCTTTTTCTACAGAGCAACTAATGAAAAACTGTTTTTT
cdr3_length: 16; d_call: TRBD1; clone_size: many; j_call: TRBJ1-2; v_call: TRBV12-3/TRBV12-4; cdr3_aa: CASSTIQGEKDYGYTF; cdr3_nt: TGTGCCAGCAGTACTATACAGGGGGAAAAGGACTATGGCTACACCTTC
cdr3_length: 17; d_call: TRBD2; clone_size: many; j_call: TRBJ2-3; v_call: TRBV27; cdr3_aa: CASSSVTGLAGEDTQYF; cdr3_nt: TGTGCCAGCAGTTCTGTCACCGGACTAGCGGGGGAAGATACGCAGTATTTT
cdr3_length: 16; d_call: TRBD1; clone_size: -; j_call: TRBJ2-1; v_call: TRBV28; cdr3_aa: CASSLLPGQAYNEQFF; cdr3_nt: TGTGCCAGCAGCCTACTGCCGGGACAGGCCTACAATGAGCAGTTCTTC
cdr3_length: 16; d_call: -; clone_size: few; j_call: TRBJ2-2; v_call: TRBV5-6; cdr3_aa: CASSLGVRALTGELFF; cdr3_nt: TGTGCCAGCAGCTTGGGAGTCCGGGCTCTTACCGGGGAGCTGTTTTTT
cdr3_length: 15; d_call: TRBD1; clone_size: few; j_call: TRBJ2-7; v_call: TRBV29-1; cdr3_aa: CSVSYGQGITYEQYF; cdr3_nt: TGCAGCGTTTCCTACGGACAGGGGATAACCTACGAGCAGTACTTC
cdr3_length: 18; d_call: -; clone_size: -; j_call: TRBJ2-1; v_call: TRBV6-2/TRBV6-3; cdr3_aa: CASSYSRVAVSSYNEQFF; cdr3_nt: TGTGCCAGCAGTTACTCGAGGGTTGCCGTGAGCTCCTACAATGAGCAGTTCTTC
cdr3_length: 14; d_call: -; clone_size: many; j_call: TRBJ2-5; v_call: TRBV7-2; cdr3_aa: CASSPPGNIKTQYF; cdr3_nt: TGTGCCAGCAGCCCGCCGGGGAACATTAAGACCCAGTACTTC
cdr3_length: 14; d_call: TRBD2; clone_size: -; j_call: TRBJ2-1; v_call: TRBV7-9; cdr3_aa: CASLAGGGENEQFF; cdr3_nt: TGTGCCAGCCTCGCGGGAGGAGGGGAAAATGAGCAGTTCTTC
cdr3_length: 16; d_call: TRBD1; clone_size: few; j_call: TRBJ2-2; v_call: TRBV27; cdr3_aa: CASNPYGTANTGELFF; cdr3_nt: TGTGCCAGCAATCCGTATGGGACAGCGAACACCGGGGAGCTGTTTTTT
cdr3_length: 16; d_call: -; clone_size: few; j_call: TRBJ2-5; v_call: TRBV4-1; cdr3_aa: CASSQEYTETEETQYF; cdr3_nt: TGCGCCAGCAGCCAAGAGTATACTGAGACAGAGGAGACCCAGTACTTC
cdr3_length: 15; d_call: TRBD1; clone_size: -; j_call: TRBJ2-7; v_call: TRBV9; cdr3_aa: CASSPLDRVAYEQYF; cdr3_nt: TGTGCCAGCAGCCCCCTGGACAGGGTCGCCTACGAGCAGTACTTC
cdr3_length: 13; d_call: -; clone_size: many; j_call: TRBJ1-1; v_call: TRBV27; cdr3_aa: CASSQSGVTEAFF; cdr3_nt: TGTGCCAGCAGCCAATCAGGGGTCACTGAAGCTTTCTTT
cdr3_length: 15; d_call: -; clone_size: many; j_call: TRBJ1-4; v_call: TRBV4-3; cdr3_aa: CASSQDLWERGKLFF; cdr3_nt: TGCGCCAGCAGCCAAGATCTCTGGGAACGGGGAAAACTGTTTTTT
cdr3_length: 13; d_call: -; clone_size: few; j_call: TRBJ1-2; v_call: TRBV4-1; cdr3_aa: CASSHRQDYGYTF; cdr3_nt: TGCGCCAGCAGCCATAGACAGGACTATGGCTACACCTTC
cdr3_length: 12; d_call: -; clone_size: many; j_call: TRBJ2-1; v_call: TRBV3-1; cdr3_aa: CASSQDGYEQFF; cdr3_nt: TGTGCCAGCAGCCAAGACGGCTATGAGCAGTTCTTC
cdr3_length: 18; d_call: TRBD1; clone_size: many; j_call: TRBJ1-6; v_call: TRBV27; cdr3_aa: CASSDTGFRDRDNSPLHF; cdr3_nt: TGTGCCAGCAGCGACACCGGATTCCGGGACAGGGATAATTCACCCCTCCACTTT